This T cell receptor (beta chain) was documented in a study of read filtering for tumor transcriptome and immune sequencing. The wider study: RNA-seq yielded only roughly 85 to 1,400 TCR reads, IR-seq about 3.5 to 11 million.

From around 440 ng of RNA, a library with molecular barcoded alpha/delta and beta/gamma adaptors was made. TCRdb called the reads again in MiXCR, with one record for every CDR3 protein. The table records 93,000 or so distinct CDR3 sequences, roughly 21% of them present only once. At the time of active disease, bone marrow was collected from every patient. This TCR was sampled from a donor at least 40 years old with multiple myeloma. The sequenced sample was a population of CD138-negative cells sorted from bone marrow.

The CDR3 protein is CSARDPSSFTYEQYF. The CDR3 DNA follows: TGCAGTGCTAGAGATCCAAGCAGTTTCACCTACGAGCAGTACTTC. The rearrangement uses TRBV20-1 and TRBJ2-7; D is uncertain. The CDR3 is 15 amino acids. Per the germline V gene, CDR1 is DFQATT and CDR2 is SNEGSKA (reference sequence). Trimming pared 0 bases from V and 2 bases from J, leaving 14 bases between.